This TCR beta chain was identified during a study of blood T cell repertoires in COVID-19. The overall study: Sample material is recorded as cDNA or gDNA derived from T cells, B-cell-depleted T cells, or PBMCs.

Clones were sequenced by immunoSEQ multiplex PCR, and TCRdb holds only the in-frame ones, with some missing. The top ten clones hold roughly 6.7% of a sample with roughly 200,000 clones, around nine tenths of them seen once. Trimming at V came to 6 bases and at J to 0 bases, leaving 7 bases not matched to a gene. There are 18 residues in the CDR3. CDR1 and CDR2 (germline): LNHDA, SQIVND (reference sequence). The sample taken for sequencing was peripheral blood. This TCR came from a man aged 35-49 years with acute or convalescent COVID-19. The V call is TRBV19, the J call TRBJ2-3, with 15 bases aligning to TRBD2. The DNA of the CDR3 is TGTGCCAGTAGCCCGGGACTAGCGGGGGGATATAGCACAGATACGCAGTATTTT. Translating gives CASSPGLAGGYSTDTQYF.